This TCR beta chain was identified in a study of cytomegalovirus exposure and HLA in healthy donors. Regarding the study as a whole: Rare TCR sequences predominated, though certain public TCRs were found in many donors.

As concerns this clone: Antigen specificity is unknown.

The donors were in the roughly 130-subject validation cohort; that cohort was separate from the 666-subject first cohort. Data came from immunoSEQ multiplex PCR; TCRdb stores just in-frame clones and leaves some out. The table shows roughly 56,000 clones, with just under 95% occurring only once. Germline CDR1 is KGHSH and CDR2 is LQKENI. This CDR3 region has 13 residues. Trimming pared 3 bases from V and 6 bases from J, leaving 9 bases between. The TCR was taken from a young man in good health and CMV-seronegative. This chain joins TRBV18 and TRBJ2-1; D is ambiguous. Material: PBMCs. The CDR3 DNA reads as TGTGCCAGCTCACCTAACTTCCGCAATGAGCAGTTCTTC. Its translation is CASSPNFRNEQFF.